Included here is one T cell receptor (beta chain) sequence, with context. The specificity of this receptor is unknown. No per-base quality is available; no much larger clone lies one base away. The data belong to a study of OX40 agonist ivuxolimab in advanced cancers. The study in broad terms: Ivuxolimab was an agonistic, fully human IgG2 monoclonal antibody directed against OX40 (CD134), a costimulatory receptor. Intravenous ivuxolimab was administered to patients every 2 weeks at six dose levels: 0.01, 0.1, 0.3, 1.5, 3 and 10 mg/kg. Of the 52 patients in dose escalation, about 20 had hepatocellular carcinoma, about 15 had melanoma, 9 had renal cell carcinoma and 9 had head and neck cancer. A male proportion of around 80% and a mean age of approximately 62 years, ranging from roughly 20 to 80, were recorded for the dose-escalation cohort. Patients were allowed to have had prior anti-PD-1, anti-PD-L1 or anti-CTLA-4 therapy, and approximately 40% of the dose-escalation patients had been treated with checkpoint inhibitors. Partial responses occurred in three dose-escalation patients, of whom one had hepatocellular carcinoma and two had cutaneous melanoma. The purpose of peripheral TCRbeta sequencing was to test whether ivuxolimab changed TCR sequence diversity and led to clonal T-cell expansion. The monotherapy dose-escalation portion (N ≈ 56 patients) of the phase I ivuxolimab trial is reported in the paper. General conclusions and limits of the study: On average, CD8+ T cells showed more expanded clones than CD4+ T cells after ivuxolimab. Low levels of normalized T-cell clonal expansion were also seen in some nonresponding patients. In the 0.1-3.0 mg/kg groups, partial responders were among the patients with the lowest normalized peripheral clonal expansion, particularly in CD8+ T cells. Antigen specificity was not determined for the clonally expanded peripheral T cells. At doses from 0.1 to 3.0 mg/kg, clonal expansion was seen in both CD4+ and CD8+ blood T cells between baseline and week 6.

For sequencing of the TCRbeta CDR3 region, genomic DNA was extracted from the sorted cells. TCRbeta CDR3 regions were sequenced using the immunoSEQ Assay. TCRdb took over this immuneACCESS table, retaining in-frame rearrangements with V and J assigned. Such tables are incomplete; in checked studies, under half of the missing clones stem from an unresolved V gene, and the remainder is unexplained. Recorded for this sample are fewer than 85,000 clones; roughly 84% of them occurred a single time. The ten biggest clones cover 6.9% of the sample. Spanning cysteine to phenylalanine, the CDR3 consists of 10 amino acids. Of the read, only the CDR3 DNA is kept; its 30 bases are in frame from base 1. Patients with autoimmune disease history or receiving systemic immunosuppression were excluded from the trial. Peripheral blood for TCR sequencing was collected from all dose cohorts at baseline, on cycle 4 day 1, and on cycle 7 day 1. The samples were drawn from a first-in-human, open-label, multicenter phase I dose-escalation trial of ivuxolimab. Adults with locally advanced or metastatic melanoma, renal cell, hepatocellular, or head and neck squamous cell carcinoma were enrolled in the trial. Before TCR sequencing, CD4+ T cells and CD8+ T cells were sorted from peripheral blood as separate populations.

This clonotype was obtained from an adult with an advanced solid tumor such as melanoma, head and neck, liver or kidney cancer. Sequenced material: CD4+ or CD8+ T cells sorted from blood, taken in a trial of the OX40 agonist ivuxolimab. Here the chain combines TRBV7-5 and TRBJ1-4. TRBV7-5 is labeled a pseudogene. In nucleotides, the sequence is TGTGCGCTAGAAAGAGTTGAACTGTTTTTT. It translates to CALERVELFF.